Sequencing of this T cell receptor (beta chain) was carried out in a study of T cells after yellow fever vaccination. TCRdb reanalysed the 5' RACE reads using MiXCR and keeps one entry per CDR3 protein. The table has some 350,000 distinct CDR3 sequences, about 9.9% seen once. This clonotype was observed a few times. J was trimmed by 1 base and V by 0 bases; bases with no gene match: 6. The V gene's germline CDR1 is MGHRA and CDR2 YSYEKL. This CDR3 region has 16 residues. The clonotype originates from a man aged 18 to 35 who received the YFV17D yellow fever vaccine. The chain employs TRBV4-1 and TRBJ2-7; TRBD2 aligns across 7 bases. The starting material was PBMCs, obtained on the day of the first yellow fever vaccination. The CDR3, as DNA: TGCGCCAGCAGCCAAGAGGTTACGGGGGGATCCTACGAGCAGTACTTC. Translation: CASSQEVTGGSYEQYF.